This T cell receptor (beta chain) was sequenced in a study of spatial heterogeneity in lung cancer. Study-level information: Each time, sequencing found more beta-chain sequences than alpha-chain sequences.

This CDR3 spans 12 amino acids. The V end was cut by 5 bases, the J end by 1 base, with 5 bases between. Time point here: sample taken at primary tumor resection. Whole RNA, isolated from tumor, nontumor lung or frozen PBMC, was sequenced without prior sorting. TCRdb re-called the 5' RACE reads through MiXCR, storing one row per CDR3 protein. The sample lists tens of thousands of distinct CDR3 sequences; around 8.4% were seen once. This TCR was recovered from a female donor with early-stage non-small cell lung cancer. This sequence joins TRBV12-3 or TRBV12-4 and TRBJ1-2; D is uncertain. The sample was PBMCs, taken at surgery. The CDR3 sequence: CASSTVNYGYTF. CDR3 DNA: TGTGCCAGCAGTACGGTTAACTATGGCTACACCTTC.